Below are 29 T cell receptor beta chains sequenced from a single sample in a study of T cells in Graves' hyperthyroidism and ophthalmopathy. Authors of the study amplified TCR beta CDR3 regions from RNA transcripts. The TCR CDR3 was amplified in a first-round RT-PCR using the HTBI primer set. TCRdb processed the multiplex PCR reads anew with MiXCR; each CDR3 protein has one entry. Of about 210,000 distinct CDR3 sequences in the sample, over 15% were seen once. The sample comprised blood. These receptors were taken from a man in his forties or fifties with Graves' hyperthyroidism.

In this sample, this clonotype turned up many times. The J gene is TRBJ1-2, the V gene TRBV25-1, with TRBD1 identical over 7 bases. The CDR3 is made up of 14 amino acids. CDR1 is MGHDK, CDR2 SYGVNS, per germline. V lost 2 bases to trimming and J lost 7 bases; unmatched junction nucleotides: 7. CDR3: CASSEDREIGGYTF. DNA of the CDR3: TGTGCCAGCAGTGAAGACAGGGAGATCGGTGGCTACACCTTC.

In DNA form, the CDR3 reads TGTGCCAGCAGCTTATTCTCGAGACTCCTACAGTATTTT. Its protein product is CASSLFSRLLQYF. The chain is built from TRBV11-3 and TRBJ2-3; D ambiguous. Between the trimmed V and J ends, which lost 2 bases and 12 bases, there was a span of 15 bases. The CDR3 sequence is 13 residues long. Germline V CDR1 and CDR2: SGHNT, YENEEA.

This clonotype was seen many times. The chain couples TRBV6-1 to TRBJ1-5, with D possibly being TRBD1 (5 bases). This CDR3 comprises 12 residues. Trimming removed 7 bases at V and 2 bases at J, with 6 bases between. Looked up from germline, CDR1 is MNHNS and CDR2 is SASEGT. The CDR3 sequence: CASTTGNQPQHF. CDR3 sequence (DNA): TGTGCCAGCACGACAGGCAATCAGCCCCAGCATTTT.

This clonotype was counted between two and nine times. The chain links TRBV7-2 to TRBJ1-3, with D hard to call. The CDR3 runs 14 residues. V was shortened by 5 bases and J by 1 base, with 9 bases between the two germline ends. Germline V gene data show CDR1 as SGHTA and CDR2 as FQGNSA. The CDR3 region has the DNA TGTGCCAGCAGCCCCGATGGGTCTGGAAACACCATATATTTT. As protein: CASSPDGSGNTIYF.

This clonotype has a count of ten or more. The V gene is TRBV11-3, the J gene TRBJ2-7, with 7 bases that match TRBD1. Germline V gene lookup returns CDR1 SGHNT and CDR2 YENEEA. J gave up 4 bases and V 6 bases, and 12 bases lay outside the gene matches. The CDR3 is made up of 15 amino acids. This CDR3 reads CASSTSSGTAYEQYF. The CDR3 DNA follows: TGTGCCAGCAGTACCAGCTCTGGGACAGCGTACGAGCAGTACTTC.

V is TRBV7-3 and J is TRBJ1-2; D not certain. Germline CDR1 is SGHTA and CDR2 is FQGTGA. V was cut by 8 bases and J by 0 bases, with 7 bases left in between. The CDR3 contains 12 residues. CDR3 residues: CASGSPNYGYTF. Written as DNA, the CDR3 is TGTGCCAGCGGTAGTCCTAACTATGGCTACACCTTC.

This clonotype was seen at least ten times. The chain is built from TRBV18 and TRBJ2-5; D gene ambiguous. Germline V CDR1 and CDR2: KGHSH, LQKENI. This CDR3 is built from 13 residues. The V end was cut by 1 base, the J end by 2 bases, with 5 bases between. CDR3 protein: CASSPQGQETQYF. The CDR3 bases are TGTGCCAGCTCACCACAGGGTCAAGAGACCCAGTACTTC.

The V call is TRBV2, the J call TRBJ2-5; 8 nucleotides align to TRBD2. The V and J ends lost 4 bases and 4 bases, in that order; junction bases with no gene match: 2. Germline V gene data show CDR1 as SNHLY and CDR2 as FYNNEI. The CDR3 sequence is 13 residues long. This chain's CDR3 is CASSAGLGETQYF. CDR3 coding DNA: TGTGCCAGCAGTGCGGGACTAGGAGAGACCCAGTACTTC.

V gene TRBV9 combines with J gene TRBJ1-5, with D unclear. The CDR3 contains 15 residues. Germline CDR1 and CDR2: SGDLS and YYNGEE. The ends were cut back, 1 base at V and 1 base at J, with 9 bases in the middle. The CDR3 sequence is CASSVTGSSNQPQHF. The CDR3, as DNA: TGTGCCAGCAGCGTAACCGGGAGCAGCAATCAGCCCCAGCATTTT.

This clonotype occurred many times. The chain employs TRBV28 and TRBJ2-2; 12 bases map to TRBD1. The CDR3 is made up of 14 amino acids. J lost 7 bases, V lost 8 bases, and 5 bases had no gene match. The germline V gene has CDR1 MDHEN and CDR2 SYDVKM. In DNA, the CDR3 is TGTGCCAGCCGGGACAGGGGGCGAGGCGGGGAGCTGTTTTTT. Amino acids: CASRDRGRGGELFF. Combining the CDR3 with reference TRBV28 and TRBJ2-2 gives the whole variable domain DVKVTQSSRYLVKRTGEKVFLECVQDMDHENMFWYRQDPGLGLRLIYFSYDVKMKEKGDIPEGYSVSREKKERFSLILESASTNQTSMYLCASRDRGRGGELFFGEGSRLTVL.

At least ten counts were recorded for this clonotype. This chain joins TRBV7-2 and TRBJ2-5; 12 bases map to TRBD2. Germline V gives CDR1 SGHTA, CDR2 FQGNSA. J was trimmed by 5 bases and V by 1 base; bases with no gene match: 5. CDR3 length: 16 amino acids. CDR3 sequence: CASSLDRLAGVETQYF. The CDR3 nucleotides read TGTGCCAGCAGCTTAGACCGACTAGCGGGAGTTGAGACCCAGTACTTC.

This clonotype was seen a handful of times. The chain has TRBV30 and TRBJ2-1, with D perhaps matching TRBD2 (6 bases). Trimming removed 3 bases at V and 0 bases at J, with 15 bases between. The germline CDR1 and CDR2 sequences are GTSNPN and SVGIG (reference sequence). The length of the CDR3 is 16 residues. CDR3 sequence (DNA): TGTGCCTGGAGGGGGCGTAGCGGAGTCTCCTACAATGAGCAGTTCTTC. Protein: CAWRGRSGVSYNEQFF.

This clonotype was seen a few times. V and J are TRBV4-1 and TRBJ2-7; the D gene is possibly TRBD2 (6 bases). Trimming shortened V by 0 bases and J by 0 bases, and 9 bases separated the two germline ends. The length of the CDR3 is 15 residues. Germline V CDR1 and CDR2: MGHRA, YSYEKL. CDR3 protein: CASSQEGTRSYEQYF. DNA for the CDR3: TGCGCCAGCAGCCAAGAAGGGACTCGCTCCTACGAGCAGTACTTC.

There are a few counts of this clonotype. The chain uses TRBV5-1 and TRBJ2-2; 7 bases match TRBD1. This CDR3 has 14 amino acids. V trimming: 4 bases; J trimming: 7 bases; junction bases outside the gene matches: 7. Germline CDR1 reads SGHRS; CDR2 reads YFSETQ. In nucleotides, the CDR3 is TGCGCCAGCAGCGTGACAGGGTTGGGCGGGGAGCTGTTTTTT. It codes for CASSVTGLGGELFF. Combining the CDR3 with reference TRBV5-1 and TRBJ2-2 gives the whole variable domain KAGVTQTPRYLIKTRGQQVTLSCSPISGHRSVSWYQQTPGQGLQFLFEYFSETQRNKGNFPGRFSGRQFSNSRSEMNVSTLELGDSALYLCASSVTGLGGELFFGEGSRLTVL.

This clonotype was recorded a few times. The chain recombines TRBV7-9 with TRBJ1-3, with 7 nucleotides matching TRBD1. Losses at the gene ends were 5 bases for V and 2 bases for J; bases not matched to a gene: 3. There are 14 residues in the CDR3. In germline, CDR1 is SEHNR, CDR2 FQNEAQ (reference sequence). The CDR3 DNA is TGTGCCAGCAGCCCAGGGACAGCTGGAAACACCATATATTTT. Encoded protein: CASSPGTAGNTIYF. Looking up the rest from reference TRBV7-9 and TRBJ1-3 gives the full variable domain: DTGVSQNPRHKITKRGQNVTFRCDPISEHNRLYWYRQTLGQGPEFLTYFQNEAQLEKSRLLSDRFSAERPKGSFSTLEIQRTEQGDSAMYLCASSPGTAGNTIYFGEGSWLTVV.

This chain links TRBV9 with TRBJ2-5; D ambiguous. CDR1 is SGDLS, CDR2 YYNGEE, per germline. The CDR3 spans 13 residues. V shed 5 bases and J shed 5 bases, with 13 bases lying between them. In DNA, the CDR3 is TGTGCCAGCAGTCAGGAACGTGGGGAGACCCAGTACTTC. As protein: CASSQERGETQYF.

This clonotype was seen many times. A junction end diverges from the germline sequence, so it may reflect a read error. The chain joins TRBV7-7 to TRBJ2-1, with D perhaps matching TRBD1 (5 bases). The germline gives CDR1 SSHAT, CDR2 FNYEAQ (reference sequence). The CDR3 runs to 13 residues. CDR3 nucleotide sequence: TGTGCTAGCAGCCCAGGGAAGGGGATTGAGCAGTTCTTC. As protein: CASSPGKGIEQFF.

The rearrangement links TRBV7-2 to TRBJ1-1; D gene uncertain. The V and J ends lost 3 bases and 12 bases respectively, with 14 bases between them. The CDR3 is made up of 12 amino acids. Germline CDR1 SGHTA, CDR2 FQGNSA. CDR3: CASSFHLGPTFF. The CDR3 bases are TGTGCCAGCAGCTTTCATTTAGGTCCAACTTTCTTT.

This chain joins TRBV9 and TRBJ2-1; D possibly corresponds to TRBD2 (6 bases). The V gene lost 3 bases and the J gene lost 3 bases, with 16 bases spanning the gap. The CDR3 consists of 16 residues. Germline CDR1 is SGDLS and CDR2 is YYNGEE. In DNA, the CDR3 is TGTGCCAGCAGCGCGCTAGGGGCTAGCGACTACAATGAGCAGTTCTTC. Amino acids: CASSALGASDYNEQFF. Filled out from reference TRBV9 and TRBJ2-1, the complete variable domain reads DSGVTQTPKHLITATGQRVTLRCSPRSGDLSVYWYQQSLDQGLQFLIQYYNGEERAKGNILERFSAQQFPDLHSELNLSSLELGDSALYFCASSALGASDYNEQFFGPGTRLTVL.

This clonotype was counted many times. The chain combines TRBV3-1 with TRBJ1-2; TRBD1 aligns across 8 bases. Germline assignment: CDR1 LGHDT and CDR2 YNNKEL (reference sequence). This CDR3 has 15 amino acids. J was trimmed by 7 bases and V by 4 bases; bases with no gene match: 11. The CDR3 coding sequence is TGTGCCAGCAGCCCTGGGACAGGTCCCTTGTTTGGCTACACCTTC. Encoded protein: CASSPGTGPLFGYTF.

J is TRBJ2-3 and V is TRBV7-8; 9 bases agree with TRBD1. CDR3 length equals 15 residues. With 5 bases clipped from V and 2 bases from J, the junction kept 5 bases outside the gene matches. CDR1 is SGHVS, CDR2 FQNEAQ, per germline. The CDR3 DNA is TGTGCCAGCAGCACGACAGGGGGAAACACAGATACGCAGTATTTT. It is translated as CASSTTGGNTDTQYF.

This clonotype occurred many times. CDR3 residues: CASSQTGGYFDEQFF. The CDR3 DNA follows: TGTGCCAGCAGCCAAACAGGGGGCTATTTCGATGAGCAGTTCTTC. This sequence joins TRBV3-1 and TRBJ2-1, with 9 bases fitting TRBD1. V was clipped by 2 bases and J by 8 bases; unmatched bases: 7. CDR1 and CDR2 (germline): LGHDT, YNNKEL (reference sequence). The CDR3 runs to 15 residues.

This clonotype has only one observation. This chain joins TRBV20-1 and TRBJ2-3, with 11 positions matching TRBD2. The CDR3 sequence is 16 residues long. The J segment lost 2 bases and the V segment lost 1 base, leaving 5 bases of the junction unmatched. The germline CDR1 and CDR2 sequences are DFQATT and SNEGSKA (reference sequence). The CDR3 spells CSARARLAGLTDTQYF. The CDR3 nucleotides are TGCAGTGCTAGAGCGAGACTAGCGGGACTCACAGATACGCAGTATTTT.

This chain uses TRBV30 with TRBJ2-7, with unresolved D. The germline CDR1 and CDR2 sequences are GTSNPN and SVGIG (reference sequence). V dropped 1 base and J dropped 1 base, with 5 bases sitting between them. This CDR3 comprises 12 residues. This CDR3 is CAWSGKSYEQYF. In DNA, the CDR3 is TGTGCCTGGAGTGGGAAGTCCTACGAGCAGTACTTC.

This clonotype was found many times. V and J are TRBV2 and TRBJ2-3; 14 nucleotides match TRBD2. Trimming removed 10 bases from V and 0 bases from J; junction bases left unmatched: 12. Germline CDR1 is SNHLY and CDR2 is FYNNEI. This CDR3 comprises 18 residues. The CDR3 DNA reads TGTGCCACCTACGGGACTAGCGGGAGAAAGAGGAGCACAGATACGCAGTATTTT. It specifies CATYGTSGRKRSTDTQYF. The whole variable domain, filled in from reference TRBV2 and TRBJ2-3, reads EPEVTQTPSHQVTQMGQEVILRCVPISNHLYFYWYRQILGQKVEFLVSFYNNEISEKSEIFDDQFSVERPDGSNFTLKIRSTKLEDSAMYFCATYGTSGRKRSTDTQYFGPGTRLTVL.

V is TRBV6-9 and J is TRBJ2-6, with 11 bases identical to TRBD1. After removal of 4 bases from V and 4 bases from J, the junction contained 9 bases not matched to a gene. The CDR3 contains 18 residues. Germline CDR1 and CDR2: MNHGY and SVAAGI. This CDR3 reads CASSWSRDRGFGANVLTF. The CDR3 DNA sequence: TGTGCCAGCAGTTGGTCCCGGGACAGGGGGTTCGGGGCCAACGTCCTGACTTTC.

This clonotype was seen repeatedly, ten times or more. The CDR3 loop reads CASSSVRDQPQHF. CDR3 bases: TGCGCCAGCAGTTCGGTCCGGGATCAGCCCCAGCATTTT. The rearrangement joins TRBV10-1 to TRBJ1-5, with D hard to call. The germline V gene encodes CDR1 WNHNN and CDR2 SYGVQD (reference sequence). V was clipped by 5 bases and J by 5 bases, with 10 bases between them. CDR3 length: 13 amino acids.

There are many counts of this clonotype. The V and J genes are TRBV12-3 or TRBV12-4 and TRBJ1-1, with D hard to call. This CDR3 is built from 13 residues. Deletions cut 1 base from V and 5 bases from J, with 8 bases between. CDR3 in amino acids: CASSLGPHTEAFF. The CDR3 DNA reads TGTGCCAGCAGTTTAGGGCCACATACTGAAGCTTTCTTT.

This clonotype was seen repeatedly, ten times or more. The CDR3 reads CSAVTSGRRSSYNEQFF. CDR3 bases: TGCAGTGCCGTGACTAGCGGGAGACGCAGCTCCTACAATGAGCAGTTCTTC. This chain connects TRBV20-1 to TRBJ2-1, with 12 positions matching TRBD2. Germline CDR1 reads DFQATT; CDR2 reads SNEGSKA (reference sequence). V lost 6 bases, J lost 0 bases, and 9 bases stayed unmatched. This CDR3 is built from 17 residues.